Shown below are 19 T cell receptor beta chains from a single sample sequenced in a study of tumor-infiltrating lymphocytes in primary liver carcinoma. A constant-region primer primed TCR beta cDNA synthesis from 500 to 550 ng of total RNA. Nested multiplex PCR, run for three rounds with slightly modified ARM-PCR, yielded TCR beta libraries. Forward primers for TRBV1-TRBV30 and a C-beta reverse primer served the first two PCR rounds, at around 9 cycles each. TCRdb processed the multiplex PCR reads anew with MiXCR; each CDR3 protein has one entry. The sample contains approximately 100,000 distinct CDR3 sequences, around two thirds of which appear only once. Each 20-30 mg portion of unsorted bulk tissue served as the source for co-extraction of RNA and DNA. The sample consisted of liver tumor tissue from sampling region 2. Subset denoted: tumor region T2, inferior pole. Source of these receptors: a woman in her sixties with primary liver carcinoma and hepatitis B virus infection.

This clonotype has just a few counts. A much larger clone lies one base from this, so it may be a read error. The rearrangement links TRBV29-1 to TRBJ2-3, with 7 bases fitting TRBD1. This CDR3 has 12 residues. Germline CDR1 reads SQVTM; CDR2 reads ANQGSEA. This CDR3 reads CSVGQATDTRYF. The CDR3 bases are TGCAGCGTAGGACAGGCCACAGATACGCGGTATTTT.

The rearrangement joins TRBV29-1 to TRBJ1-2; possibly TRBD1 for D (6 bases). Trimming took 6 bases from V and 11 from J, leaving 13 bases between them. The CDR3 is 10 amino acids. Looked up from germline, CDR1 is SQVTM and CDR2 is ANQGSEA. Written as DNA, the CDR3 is TGCAGCGTATGGGACAAGTTATACACCTTC. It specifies CSVWDKLYTF.

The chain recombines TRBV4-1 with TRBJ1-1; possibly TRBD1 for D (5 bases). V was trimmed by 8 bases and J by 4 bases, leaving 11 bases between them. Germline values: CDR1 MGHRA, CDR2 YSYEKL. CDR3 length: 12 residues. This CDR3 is CASGAGSTEAFF. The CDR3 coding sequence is TGCGCCAGCGGCGCAGGGAGCACTGAAGCTTTCTTT.

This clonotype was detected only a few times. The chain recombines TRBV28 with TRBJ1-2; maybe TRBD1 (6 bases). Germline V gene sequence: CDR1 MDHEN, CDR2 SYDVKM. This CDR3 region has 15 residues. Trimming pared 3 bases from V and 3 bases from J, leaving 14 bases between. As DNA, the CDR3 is TGTGCCAGCAGTTTCTCCAGGGGCTTTGACTATGGCTACACCTTC. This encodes CASSFSRGFDYGYTF.

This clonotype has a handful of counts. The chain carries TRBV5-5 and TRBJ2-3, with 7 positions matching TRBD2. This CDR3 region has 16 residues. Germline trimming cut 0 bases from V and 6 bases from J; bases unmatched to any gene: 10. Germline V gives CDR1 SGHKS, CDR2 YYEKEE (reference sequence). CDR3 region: CASSLGLAGVVDTQYF. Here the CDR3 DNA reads TGTGCCAGCAGCTTGGGCCTTGCGGGAGTGGTCGATACGCAGTATTTT.

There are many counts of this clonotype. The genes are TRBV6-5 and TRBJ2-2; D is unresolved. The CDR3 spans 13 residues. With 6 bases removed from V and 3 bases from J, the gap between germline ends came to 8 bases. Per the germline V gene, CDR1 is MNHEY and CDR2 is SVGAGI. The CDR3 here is CASRGPDTGELFF. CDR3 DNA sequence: TGTGCCAGCAGAGGGCCCGACACCGGGGAGCTGTTTTTT.

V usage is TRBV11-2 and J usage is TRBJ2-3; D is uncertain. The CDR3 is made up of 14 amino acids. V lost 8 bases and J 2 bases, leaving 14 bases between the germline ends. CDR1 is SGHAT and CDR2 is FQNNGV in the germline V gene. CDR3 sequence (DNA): TGTGCCAGCTCGCCCGGCGGACCCACAGATACGCAGTATTTT. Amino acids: CASSPGGPTDTQYF. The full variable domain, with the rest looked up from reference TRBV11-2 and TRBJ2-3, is EAGVAQSPRYKIIEKRQSVAFWCNPISGHATLYWYQQILGQGPKLLIQFQNNGVVDDSQLPKDRFSAERLKGVDSTLKIQPAKLEDSAVYLCASSPGGPTDTQYFGPGTRLTVL.

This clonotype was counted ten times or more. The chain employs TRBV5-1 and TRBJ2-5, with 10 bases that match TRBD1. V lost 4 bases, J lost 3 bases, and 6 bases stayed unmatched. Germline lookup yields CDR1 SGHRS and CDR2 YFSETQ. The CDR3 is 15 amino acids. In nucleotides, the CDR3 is TGCGCCAGCAGCGAGGGACAGGGGCTGGAAGAGACCCAGTACTTC. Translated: CASSEGQGLEETQYF.

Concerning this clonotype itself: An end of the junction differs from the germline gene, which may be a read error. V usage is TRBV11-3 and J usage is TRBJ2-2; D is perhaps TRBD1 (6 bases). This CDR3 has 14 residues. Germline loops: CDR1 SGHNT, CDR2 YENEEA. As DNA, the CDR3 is TGTGCCAGCAGCTTAGCAGGGGTAACCGGGAAGCTGTTTTTT. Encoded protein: CASSLAGVTGKLFF.

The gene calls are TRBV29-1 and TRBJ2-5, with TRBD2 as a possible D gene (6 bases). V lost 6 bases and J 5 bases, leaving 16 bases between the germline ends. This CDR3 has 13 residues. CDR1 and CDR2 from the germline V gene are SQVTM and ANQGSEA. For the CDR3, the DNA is TGCAGCGTCCCTGGCGGGATGGTGGAGACCCAGTACTTC. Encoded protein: CSVPGGMVETQYF.

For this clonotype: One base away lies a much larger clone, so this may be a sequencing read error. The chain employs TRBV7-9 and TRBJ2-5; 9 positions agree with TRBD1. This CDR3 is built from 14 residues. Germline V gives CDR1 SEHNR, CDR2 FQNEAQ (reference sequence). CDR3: CSSSLGQGQETQYF. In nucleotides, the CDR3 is TGTTCCAGCAGCCTAGGACAGGGGCAAGAGACCCAGTACTTC.

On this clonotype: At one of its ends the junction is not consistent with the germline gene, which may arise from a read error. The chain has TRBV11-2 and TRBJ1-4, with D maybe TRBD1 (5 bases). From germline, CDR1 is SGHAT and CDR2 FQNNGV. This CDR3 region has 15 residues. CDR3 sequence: CASSQGLGVNEKPFF. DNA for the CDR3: TGTGCCAGCAGCCAGGGACTTGGGGTTAATGAAAAACCGTTTTTT.

The CDR3 DNA sequence: TGTGCCAGCAGTGACGTAGGGCCAGAGAGGGCCTATACGTGGTATTTT. Translating gives CASSDVGPERAYTWYF. J is TRBJ2-3 and V is TRBV12-3 or TRBV12-4; D is possibly TRBD2 (5 bases). The V and J ends lost 5 bases and 14 bases respectively, with 29 bases between them. The CDR3 has 16 residues.

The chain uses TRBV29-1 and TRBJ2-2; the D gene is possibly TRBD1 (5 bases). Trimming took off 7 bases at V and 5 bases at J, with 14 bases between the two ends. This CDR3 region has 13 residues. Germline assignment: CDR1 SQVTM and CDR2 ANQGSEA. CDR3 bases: TGCAGCGCTGGACAATGGGGTACCGGGGAGCTGTTTTTT. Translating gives CSAGQWGTGELFF.

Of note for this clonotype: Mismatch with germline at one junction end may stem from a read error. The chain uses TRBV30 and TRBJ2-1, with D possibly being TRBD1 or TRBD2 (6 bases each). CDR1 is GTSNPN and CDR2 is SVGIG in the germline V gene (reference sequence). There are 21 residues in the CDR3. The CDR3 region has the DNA TGTGCCTGGAGTGTAGTTGAGGGGGACAAGCGGGCACGGAGCTCATACAATGAGCAGATCTTC. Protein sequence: CAWSVVEGDKRARSSYNEQIF.

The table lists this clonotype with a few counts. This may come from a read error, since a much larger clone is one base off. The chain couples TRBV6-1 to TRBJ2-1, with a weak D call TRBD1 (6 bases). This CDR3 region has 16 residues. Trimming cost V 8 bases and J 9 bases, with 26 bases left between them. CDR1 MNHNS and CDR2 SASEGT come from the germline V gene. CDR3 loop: CASLSSPDRHWGEQFF. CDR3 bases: TGTGCCAGCCTCTCCTCTCCGGACAGACATTGGGGTGAGCAGTTCTTC.

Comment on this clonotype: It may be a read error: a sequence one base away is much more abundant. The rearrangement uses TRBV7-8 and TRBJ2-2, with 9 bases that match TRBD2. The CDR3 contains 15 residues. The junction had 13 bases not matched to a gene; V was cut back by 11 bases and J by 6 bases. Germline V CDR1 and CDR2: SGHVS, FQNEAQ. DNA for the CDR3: TGTGCCGGCTCATCTTTAGCGGGGGAGGCCGGGGAGCTGTTTTTT. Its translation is CAGSSLAGEAGELFF.

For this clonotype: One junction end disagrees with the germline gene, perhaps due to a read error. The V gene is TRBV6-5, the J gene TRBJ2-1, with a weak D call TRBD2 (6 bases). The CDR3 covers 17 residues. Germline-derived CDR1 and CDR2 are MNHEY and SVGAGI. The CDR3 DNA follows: TGTGCCAGCAGTTCCTACGGCCGGGGTAGCGGACACAATGAGCTGCTCTTC. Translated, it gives CASSSYGRGSGHNELLF.

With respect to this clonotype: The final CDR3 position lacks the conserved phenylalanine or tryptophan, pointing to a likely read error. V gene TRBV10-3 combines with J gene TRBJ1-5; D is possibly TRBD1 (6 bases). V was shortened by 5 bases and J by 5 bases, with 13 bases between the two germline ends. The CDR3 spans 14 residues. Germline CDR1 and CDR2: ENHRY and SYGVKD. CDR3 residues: CAISPTGNYQPQHS. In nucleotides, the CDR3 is TGTGCCATCAGTCCAACAGGGAACTATCAGCCCCAGCATTCT.